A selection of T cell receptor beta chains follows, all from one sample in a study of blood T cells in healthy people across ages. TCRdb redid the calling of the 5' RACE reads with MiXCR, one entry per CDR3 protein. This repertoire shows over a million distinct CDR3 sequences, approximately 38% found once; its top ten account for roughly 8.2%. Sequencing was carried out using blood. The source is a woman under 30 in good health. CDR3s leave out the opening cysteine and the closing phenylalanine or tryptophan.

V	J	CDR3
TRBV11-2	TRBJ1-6	ASTRYNSPLH
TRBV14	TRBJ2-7	ASSPVNYNEQY
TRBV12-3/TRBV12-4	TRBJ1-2	ASRGQTYGYT
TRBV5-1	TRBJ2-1	ASSQQAGYNEQF
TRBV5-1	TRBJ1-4	ASSLWGQTNEKLF
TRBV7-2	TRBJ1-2	ASRSTLYGYT
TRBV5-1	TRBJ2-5	ASSLWALTSGDDQETQY
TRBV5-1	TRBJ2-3	ASSLSGGGLVTDTQY
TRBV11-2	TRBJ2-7	ASSTGLGVYEQY
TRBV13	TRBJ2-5	ASRRVGLAETQY
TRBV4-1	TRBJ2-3	ASSQAPSGGAVDTQY
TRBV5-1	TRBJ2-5	ASSLEASGNQETQY
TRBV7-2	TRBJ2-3	ASSSPPTNRTQY
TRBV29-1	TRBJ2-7	SVLLAGYNEQY
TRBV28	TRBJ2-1	ASSLVIGTSGSYWANEQF
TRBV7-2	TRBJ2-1	ASGTSGKYGSAEQF
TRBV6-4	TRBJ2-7	ASSDSYLSYEQY
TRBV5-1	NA	ASSLERGFSDEQY
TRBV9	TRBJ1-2	ANSLAGDRTYSGYT
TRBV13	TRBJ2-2	ASSGDSINTGELF
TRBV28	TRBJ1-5	ASSLGQGRQPQH
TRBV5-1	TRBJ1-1	ASGGGQLHTEAF
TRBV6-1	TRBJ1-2	AADSNYGYT
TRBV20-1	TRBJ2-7	SALTSGSSNEQY
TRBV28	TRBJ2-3	ASTTSGGFADTQY
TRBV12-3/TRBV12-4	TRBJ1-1	ASTTGEGTEAF
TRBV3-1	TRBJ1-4	ASSQRPTKEKLF
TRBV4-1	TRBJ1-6	ASSQDGEAKGSPLH
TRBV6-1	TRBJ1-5	ASSATAVVNQPQH
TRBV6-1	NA	ASSVVHEQY
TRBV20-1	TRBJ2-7	SARFLDSGEQY
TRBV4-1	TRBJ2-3	ASSQGGAGGTSSIDTQY
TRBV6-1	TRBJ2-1	ASINPSGAYNEQF
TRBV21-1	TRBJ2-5	ASSKRIAIQETQY
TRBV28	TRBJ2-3	ASSLGAGGLDTQY
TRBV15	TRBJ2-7	ATSRAGTGPPYEQY
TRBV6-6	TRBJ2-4	ASSYSGGGVQY
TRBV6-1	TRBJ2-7	ASSRDRFNNEQY
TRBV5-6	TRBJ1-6	ASSWRTGVSTSNSPLH
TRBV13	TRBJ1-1	ASSAGVNTEAF
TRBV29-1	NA	SVRTGQGSEQY
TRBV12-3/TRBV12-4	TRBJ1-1	ASSFFLNTEAF
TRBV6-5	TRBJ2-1	ASRAGLAGTAQF
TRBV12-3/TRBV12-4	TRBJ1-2	ASSPRSGRGRNGYT
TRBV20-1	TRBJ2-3	SASAYSMTSDTQY
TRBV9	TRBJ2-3	ASSVGRLAQGTQY
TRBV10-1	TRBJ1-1	ASSAMGANTEAF
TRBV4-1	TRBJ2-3	ASSHPPLGLAGGEGDTQY
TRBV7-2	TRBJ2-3	ASSYPGHLTDTQY
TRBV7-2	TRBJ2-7	ASSLVGLGAGEQY
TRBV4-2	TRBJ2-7	ASSQDEAGEAREQY
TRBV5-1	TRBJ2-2	TSSLEVGANTGELF
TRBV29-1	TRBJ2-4	SVVGRAAKNIQY